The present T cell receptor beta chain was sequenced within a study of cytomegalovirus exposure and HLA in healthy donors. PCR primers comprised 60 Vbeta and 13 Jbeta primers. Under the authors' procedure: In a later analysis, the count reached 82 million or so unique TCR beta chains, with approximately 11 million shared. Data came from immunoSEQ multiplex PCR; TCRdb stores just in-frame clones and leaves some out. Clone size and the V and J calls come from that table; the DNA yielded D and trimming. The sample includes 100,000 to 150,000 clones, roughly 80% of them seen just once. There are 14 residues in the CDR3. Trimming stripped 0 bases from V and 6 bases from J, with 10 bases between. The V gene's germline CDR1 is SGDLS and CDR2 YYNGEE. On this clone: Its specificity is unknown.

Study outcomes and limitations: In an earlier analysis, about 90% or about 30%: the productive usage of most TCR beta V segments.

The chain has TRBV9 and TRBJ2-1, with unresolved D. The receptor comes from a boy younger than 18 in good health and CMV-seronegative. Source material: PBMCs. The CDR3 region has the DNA TGTGCCAGCAGCGTAGGGGCAGCCCCCAATGAGCAGTTCTTC. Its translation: CASSVGAAPNEQFF.